The clone carrying this T cell receptor (beta chain) has ten or more counts. What it binds is not known. Each CDR3 protein is one row after TCRdb ran MiXCR on the 5' RACE reads. This sample has 150,000 or so distinct CDR3 sequences, with around a tenth found just once. The data were taken from a study of CD8 T cells in ankylosing spondylitis. Study-wide findings and caveats: Those disease-linked clones were CD8+; they were also relatively rare in peripheral blood.

There are 15 residues in the CDR3. This TCR was recovered from a female donor with ankylosing spondylitis or in good health (not recorded which). Sequencing input: blood, either unsorted or a sorted T cell fraction (not recorded which). V and J are TRBV21-1 and TRBJ1-1; the D segment call TRBD1 is taken from the table without a DNA check. TRBV21-1 represents a pseudogene. CDR3 amino acids: CASSPTGTANTEAFF. The CDR3 nucleotides are TGTGCCAGCAGCCCTACTGGGACAGCGAACACTGAAGCTTTCTTT.